The next 9 T cell receptor beta chains were all read from a single sample in a study of regulatory T cells in long-lasting Graves disease. The time point is: newly diagnosed GD, antithyroid drugs for less than 3 months. PBMCs provided the RNA from which the TCR library was made. Relying on iRepertoire HTBI primers and Arm-PCR of CDR3 regions, the team built TCR beta libraries. TCRdb fed the multiplex PCR reads into MiXCR, producing one record per CDR3 protein. The repertoire holds approximately 540,000 distinct CDR3 sequences, 12% seen once, with roughly 8.2% in the top ten. This sample was shared with a second study, whose subject was T cells in Graves' hyperthyroidism and ophthalmopathy.

The specimen was peripheral blood mononuclear cells (PBMCs), collected at new diagnosis, from a patient treated with antithyroid drugs. The source is a woman aged 25 to 39 with Graves disease.

Points on this clonotype: It may be a read error: a sequence one base away is much more abundant. The chain employs TRBV30 and TRBJ1-6; tentative D call: TRBD1 (5 bases). This CDR3 region has 16 residues. The V gene's germline CDR1 is GTSNPN and CDR2 SVGIG (reference sequence). The CDR3 DNA follows: TGTGCCTGGAGTGCCCGCGGGGACCCCTATAATACACCCCTCCACTTT. It specifies CAWSARGDPYNTPLHF.

This clonotype appeared a few times. The chain combines TRBV12-3 or TRBV12-4 with TRBJ2-3, with D maybe TRBD2 (5 bases). Trimming stripped 7 bases from V and 2 bases from J, with 16 bases between. The CDR3 covers 15 residues. In DNA form, the CDR3 reads TGTGCCAGCAACCCGGGGATAGCAGACACAGATACGCAGTATTTT. This encodes CASNPGIADTDTQYF.

This chain connects TRBV5-1 to TRBJ2-7; TRBD2 aligns across 9 bases. Trimming cost V 4 bases and J 4 bases; bases outside gene matches: 6. The CDR3 runs to 14 residues. Germline CDR1 is SGHRS and CDR2 is YFSETQ. CDR3 in DNA: TGCGCCAGCAGCATTGGACTAGCGTTATACGAGCAGTACTTC. This codes for CASSIGLALYEQYF.

This clonotype was counted only a few times. The chain carries TRBV18 and TRBJ1-2; no firm D call. Germline CDR1 reads KGHSH; CDR2 reads LQKENI. V was clipped by 6 bases and J by 8 bases, with 28 bases between them. The CDR3 runs 17 residues. Here the CDR3 DNA reads TGTGCCAGCTCGAGATGGGTCGCGGACTCACTCAGCCGGGGCTACACCTTC. This translates into CASSRWVADSLSRGYTF.

As regards this clonotype: It may be a read error: a sequence one base away is much more abundant. The chain is built from TRBV7-3 and TRBJ2-7, with 10 bases aligning to TRBD2. The V and J ends lost 4 bases and 7 bases, in that order; junction bases with no gene match: 13. This CDR3 has 16 residues. Per germline, CDR1 SGHTA and CDR2 FQGTGA. CDR3 sequence: CASSSPGTSAYNEQYF. The CDR3 region has the DNA TGTGCCAGCAGCTCCCCCGGGACTAGCGCCTACAATGAGCAGTACTTC.

This clonotype showed up many times. The gene calls are TRBV6-5 and TRBJ2-1; 9 bases line up with TRBD1. Germline V gene lookup returns CDR1 MNHEY and CDR2 SVGAGI. With V trimmed by 0 bases and J by 1 base, 10 bases remained unmatched. This CDR3 contains 19 residues. The CDR3 DNA reads as TGTGCCAGCAGTTACTCGGGGACAGGGTCTTGGCTTTCCTACAATGAGCAGTTCTTC. The encoded protein is CASSYSGTGSWLSYNEQFF.

This clonotype showed up many times. The chain combines TRBV20-1 with TRBJ1-1; D gene ambiguous. Trimming removed 5 bases at V and 5 bases at J, with 18 bases between. Germline-derived CDR1 and CDR2 are DFQATT and SNEGSKA (reference sequence). The CDR3 contains 14 residues. DNA for the CDR3: TGCAGTGCTTTACCTCCTCGAGCAGGAACTGAAGCTTTCTTT. The encoded protein is CSALPPRAGTEAFF.

This clonotype has at least ten counts. This rearrangement joins TRBV19 to TRBJ1-3; D call uncertain. V lost 5 bases to trimming and J lost 3 bases, with 17 bases between them. Germline CDR1 and CDR2: LNHDA and SQIVND (reference sequence). The CDR3 contains 16 residues. The chain's CDR3 is CASSAQPGLLGNTIYF. CDR3 in DNA: TGTGCCAGTAGTGCACAGCCTGGACTACTTGGAAACACCATATATTTT.

This clonotype was seen ten or more times. V usage is TRBV20-1 and J usage is TRBJ1-1, with a tentative D call TRBD1 (5 bases). The ends were cut back, 1 base at V and 6 bases at J, with 15 bases in the middle. Germline V lookup: CDR1 DFQATT, CDR2 SNEGSKA (reference sequence). The CDR3 has 14 amino acids. CDR3 DNA sequence: TGCAGTGCTAGAGGACCGGTCCCGGGGGCTGAAGCTTTCTTT. Residues: CSARGPVPGAEAFF.